This TCR beta chain appears in the sequencing data of a study of blood T cell repertoires in COVID-19. In the source study's methods: From reference gene primer amplification, estimates of nucleated cell counts were derived. Sequenced by immunoSEQ multiplex PCR; TCRdb stores in-frame clones only, minus some. That table supplies the V and J calls and clone size; D and trimming were determined from the DNA. The table lists some 200,000 clones, around 85% of them singletons, with about 2.4% in the top ten. The CDR3 contains 13 residues. V lost 2 bases, J lost 4 bases, and 11 bases lay in between. Germline V lookup: CDR1 GTSNPN, CDR2 SVGIG (reference sequence). Patients of the Seattle cohort, enrolled during active infection, were followed longitudinally.

This receptor was taken from a woman between 70 and 85 years old with COVID-19, enrolled during active disease. This sequence joins TRBV30 and TRBJ1-2; D is undetermined. Material: peripheral blood. The CDR3 region is CAWSKGSGYGYTF. In nucleotides, the CDR3 is TGTGCCTGGAGTAAAGGATCAGGCTATGGCTACACCTTC.